This TCR beta chain came from a study of CD8 T cells in Susac syndrome. This clonotype was seen only a few times. The sequenced target, TCR beta, came from blood CD8+ and CD4+ T cells. Controls comprised healthy donors matched for age and sex. Bulk CD8+ and CD4+ cells came from magnetic negative isolation; CD8+ TEMRA by FACS. Reverse transcription of 0.5 to 1 ug RNA was performed with random hexamers. immunoSEQ multiplex PCR amplified TCR beta CDR3 across 54 Vbeta, 13 Jbeta. From the immunoSEQ multiplex PCR reads, TCRdb called clonotypes with MiXCR, one entry per CDR3 protein. The sample contains 75,000 to 100,000 distinct CDR3 sequences, roughly 93% of which appear only once. Per germline, CDR1 LGHNA and CDR2 YSLEER. The V and J ends lost 1 base and 3 bases respectively, with 3 bases between them. The CDR3 loop spans 12 amino acids.

V is TRBV4-3 and J is TRBJ1-1; D gene unclear. This TCR derives from a human donor in good health. Sequenced sample: CD8+ T cells from PBMCs. As DNA, the CDR3 is TGCGCCAGCAGCCAAGGTCACACTGAAGCTTTCTTT. It codes for CASSQGHTEAFF.